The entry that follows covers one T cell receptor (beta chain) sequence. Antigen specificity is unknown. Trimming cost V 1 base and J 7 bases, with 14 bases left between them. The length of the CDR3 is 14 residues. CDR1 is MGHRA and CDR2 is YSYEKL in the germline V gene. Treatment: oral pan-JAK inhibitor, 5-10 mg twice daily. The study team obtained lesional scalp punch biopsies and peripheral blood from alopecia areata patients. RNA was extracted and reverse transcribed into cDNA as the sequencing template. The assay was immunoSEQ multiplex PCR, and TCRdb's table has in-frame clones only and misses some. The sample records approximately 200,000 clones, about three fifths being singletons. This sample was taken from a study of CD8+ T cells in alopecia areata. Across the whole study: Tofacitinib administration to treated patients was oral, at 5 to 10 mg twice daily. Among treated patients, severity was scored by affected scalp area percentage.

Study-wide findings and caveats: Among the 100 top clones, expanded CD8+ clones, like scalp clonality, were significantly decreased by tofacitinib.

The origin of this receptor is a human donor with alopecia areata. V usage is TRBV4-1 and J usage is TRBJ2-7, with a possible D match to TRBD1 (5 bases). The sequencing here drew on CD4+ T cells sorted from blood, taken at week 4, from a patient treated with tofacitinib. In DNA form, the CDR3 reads TGCGCCAGCAGCCAAGGACAGCTAATCGGGGAGCAGTACTTC. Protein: CASSQGQLIGEQYF.